This is a list of T cell receptor beta chains from one sample in a study of CD8 T cells in Susac syndrome. TCRdb ran MiXCR on the immunoSEQ multiplex PCR reads and lists one entry per CDR3 protein. The table lists about 210,000 distinct CDR3 sequences, about 94% of them singletons, with under 0.2% in the top ten. The sample taken for sequencing was CD4+ T cells from PBMCs. The receptors stem from a human donor with Susac syndrome. Each CDR3 is given with its conserved first and last residue. The order of the fields is D gene, clone size, J gene, V gene, CDR3 DNA, CDR3 protein. D genes are given only for firm matches. Clone size is stated in some rows and not others, as once, few, many or a class when expanded.

.,.,TRBJ1-1,TRBV12-3/TRBV12-4,TGTGCCAGCAGACCCGGACATCTTTCAGGGACTGAAGCTTTCTTT,CASRPGHLSGTEAFF
.,.,TRBJ1-4,TRBV4-3,TGCGCCAGCAGCCCATTCAGACCCGAAGGGGATGAAAAACTGTTTTTT,CASSPFRPEGDEKLFF
TRBD2,.,TRBJ2-4,TRBV9,TGTGCCAGCAGCCCTCGACTAGCGGAAAACATTCAGTACTTC,CASSPRLAENIQYF
.,.,TRBJ1-1,TRBV29-1,TGCAGCGTGGGCGGCCCGCGGGCTTTCTTT,CSVGGPRAFF
.,.,TRBJ1-6,TRBV30,TGTGCCTGGAGTTTTCATGGGCAGGATTCACCCCTCCACTTT,CAWSFHGQDSPLHF
.,.,TRBJ2-7,TRBV2,TGTGCCAGCAGGCGGGACTCAAGGCGGTACTTC,CASRRDSRRYF
.,.,TRBJ2-2,TRBV11-3,TGTGCCGCGGGGCAGGGGAACACCGGGGAGCTGTTTTTT,CAAGQGNTGELFF
TRBD1,.,TRBJ1-2,TRBV20-1,TGCAGTGCTCGGACAGGGAATGGCTACACCTTC,CSARTGNGYTF
.,.,TRBJ2-1,TRBV2,TGTGCCGCAAGGGTTCTGACCGCCTACAATGAGCAGTTCTTC,CAARVLTAYNEQFF
.,.,TRBJ1-5,TRBV19,TGTGCCAGTAGTATATCAACGGGGCAGCCCCAGCATTTT,CASSISTGQPQHF
.,.,TRBJ1-1,TRBV30,TGTGCCTGGATCCGTTTGACTTCTGAAGCTTTCTTT,CAWIRLTSEAFF
.,.,TRBJ1-2,TRBV4-3,TGCGCCAGCAGCCAAGATCGGCCGGCCGTTTCGGGAGGCGGCTACACCTTC,CASSQDRPAVSGGGYTF
.,.,TRBJ1-2,TRBV3-1,TGTGCCAGCAGCCAACAGGCCGCTAACTATGGCTACACCTTC,CASSQQAANYGYTF
.,.,TRBJ1-1,TRBV30,TGTGCCTGGAGTGAAGGGGGGAACACTGAAGCTTTCTTT,CAWSEGGNTEAFF
.,.,TRBJ2-2,TRBV28,TGTGCCAGCAGTCCCTTGATTCGGGTTCCCGGGGAGCTGTTTTTT,CASSPLIRVPGELFF
.,.,TRBJ1-5,TRBV20-1,TGCAGTGCTAGTCGAGGGGATCAGCCCCAGCATTTT,CSASRGDQPQHF
TRBD1,.,TRBJ1-4,TRBV15,TGTGCCACCAGTGCTTGGGACAGTAATGAAAAACTGTTTTTT,CATSAWDSNEKLFF
TRBD1,.,TRBJ2-3,TRBV15,TGTGCCACCAGCAGAGATGTTGCAGGGGGAGATACGCAGTATTTT,CATSRDVAGGDTQYF
.,once,TRBJ1-2,TRBV5-6,TGTGCCAGCAGCTTAATTCGTTCTGGAGGCTATGGCTACACCTTC,CASSLIRSGGYGYTF
TRBD2,.,TRBJ2-3,TRBV9,TGTGCCAGCAGCGTAGCTCGGCGGGGGGGCGGAGGAGATACGCAGTATTTT,CASSVARRGGGGDTQYF
.,.,TRBJ2-1,TRBV10-3,TGTGCCATCAGTGAAGATGGACGAGAGCAGTTCTTC,CAISEDGREQFF
.,.,TRBJ1-1,TRBV19,TGTGCCAGTAGTAAGGCTTTCGGGGCCACTGAAGCTTTCTTT,CASSKAFGATEAFF
TRBD1,.,TRBJ1-1,TRBV29-1,TGCAGCGCCAACCCGGGACAGGGGAACACTGAAGCTTTCTTT,CSANPGQGNTEAFF
.,.,TRBJ2-7,TRBV3-1,TGTGCCAGCAGCCCCGATCCCTCCGAGCAGTACTTC,CASSPDPSEQYF
.,.,TRBJ1-1,TRBV27,TGTGCCAGCAGTTTTTGGCCCCTCGAGAGGGCTGAAGCTTTCTTT,CASSFWPLERAEAFF
.,.,TRBJ2-3,TRBV3-1,TGTGCCAGCAGCCAAGATACCGCCTCTGATACGCAGTATTTT,CASSQDTASDTQYF
TRBD2,.,TRBJ2-5,TRBV6-2/TRBV6-3,TGTGCCAGCAGACTAGCGGGGGCCCGGGAGACCCAGTACTTC,CASRLAGARETQYF
TRBD1,.,TRBJ1-4,TRBV15,TGTGCCACCAGCTTCGACAGGGGAACTAATGAAAAACTGTTTTTT,CATSFDRGTNEKLFF
.,.,TRBJ2-1,TRBV5-1,TGCGCCAGCAGCTTGGCCGCAAGGGACGATGAGCAGTTCTTC,CASSLAARDDEQFF
TRBD2,.,TRBJ2-3,TRBV4-2,TGTGCCAGCAGCCAAGTCAACGGGGGGGACACAGATACGCAGTATTTT,CASSQVNGGDTDTQYF
.,.,TRBJ1-2,TRBV11-3,TGTGCCAGCAGCTTAGATTTGACCTATGGCTACACCTTC,CASSLDLTYGYTF
TRBD1,.,TRBJ1-5,TRBV6-2/TRBV6-3,TGTGCCAGCAGTTACGGGACAGGGGCGGACAATCAGCCCCAGCATTTT,CASSYGTGADNQPQHF
.,.,TRBJ1-2,TRBV4-3,TGCGCCAGCAGCCAGGGGATCTATGGCTACACCTTC,CASSQGIYGYTF
.,once,TRBJ2-3,TRBV6-2/TRBV6-3,TGTGCCAGCAGTTACCCTACTCTGGACAGGGAGGGAGCAGATACGCAGTATTTT,CASSYPTLDREGADTQYF
TRBD1,.,TRBJ1-2,TRBV30,TGTGCCTGCATATTTTGGGACAGGGGCGATGGCTACACCTTC,CACIFWDRGDGYTF
TRBD1,few,TRBJ2-3,TRBV5-4,TGTGCCAGCAGCCGAACCCCGGGACAGGCTGAAGATACGCAGTATTTT,CASSRTPGQAEDTQYF
.,once,TRBJ2-3,TRBV5-4,TGTGCCAGCAGCTCCGGGACTCCACCTAATACGCAGTATTTT,CASSSGTPPNTQYF